This T cell receptor beta chain was captured in a study of blood T cell repertoires in COVID-19. Study-wide background: COVID-19 samples, acute and convalescent, were from the United States, Italy and Spain.

Participant age was roughly 18 to 100 years, and participants resided in fewer than 30 US areas. In assigning cohorts, the study relied on participant-reported clinical history. J lost 0 bases, V lost 0 bases, and 1 base had no gene match. The CDR3 extends over 15 amino acids. Germline V gives CDR1 MNHEY, CDR2 SMNVEV (reference sequence). Study processing details: Reference gene primer amplification gave nucleated cell count estimates. TCRdb's table, derived via immunoSEQ multiplex PCR, lists solely in-frame clones and lacks some. V and J calls and clone size follow that table, whereas D and trimming were derived from the DNA. The sample contains approximately 180,000 clones, 84% of which appear only once.

The sequenced sample was PBMCs or T cells enriched from blood (not recorded which). The chain carries TRBV27 and TRBJ1-1; 7 bases agree with TRBD1. The receptor was derived from a man aged 50 to 59 who had recovered from COVID-19. The CDR3 sequence is CASSLSGQLNTEAFF. The CDR3 DNA reads TGTGCCAGCAGTTTATCGGGACAGTTGAACACTGAAGCTTTCTTT.